This TCR beta chain was sequenced for a study of human T cells and chemical hapten exposure. Study at large: Patients were given diphenylcyclopropenone on the scalp weekly across the roughly 24-week study. The variation in per-sample TCR yields arose mainly from small differences in pooled library volumes.

The study used a library that attached unique molecular identifiers to individual cDNA molecules. TCRdb reanalysed the RACE reads using MiXCR and keeps one entry per CDR3 protein. The sample lists 45,000 to 60,000 distinct CDR3 sequences, 9.3% seen once, with more than 10% in the top ten. This sample's time point: patch test 1, 2 weeks after DPC sensitization. Specified treatment: therapeutic diphenylcyclopropenone sensitization with weekly scalp DPC. Unfractionated whole blood yielded total RNA. The sample holds many counts of this clonotype. Source: whole blood, taken in connection with sensitization to the hapten diphenylcyclopropenone (DPC). This sequence originates from a woman in her thirties or forties with alopecia areata. Some clones in this sample may be carry-over from other donors' samples.

CDR3 protein: CATSRDSSDTLNSPLHF. CDR3 in DNA: TGTGCCACCAGCAGAGATTCGTCGGACACCTTGAATTCACCCCTCCACTTT. The rearrangement uses TRBV15 and TRBJ1-6; D possibly corresponds to TRBD1 (5 bases). Germline values: CDR1 LNHNV, CDR2 YYDKDF (reference sequence). Trimming stripped 0 bases from V and 7 bases from J, with 16 bases between. The CDR3 runs to 17 residues.